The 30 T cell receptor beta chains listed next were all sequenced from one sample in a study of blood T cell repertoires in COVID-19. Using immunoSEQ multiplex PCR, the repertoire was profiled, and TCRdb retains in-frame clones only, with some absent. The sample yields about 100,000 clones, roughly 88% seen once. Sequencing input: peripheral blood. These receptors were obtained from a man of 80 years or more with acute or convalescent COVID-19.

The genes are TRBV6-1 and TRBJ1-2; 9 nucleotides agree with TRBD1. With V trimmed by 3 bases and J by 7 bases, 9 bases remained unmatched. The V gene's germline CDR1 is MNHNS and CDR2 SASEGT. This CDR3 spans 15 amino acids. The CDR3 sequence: CASSDRLGQGRGYTF. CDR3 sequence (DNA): TGTGCCAGCAGTGACCGACTGGGACAGGGTCGTGGCTACACCTTC.

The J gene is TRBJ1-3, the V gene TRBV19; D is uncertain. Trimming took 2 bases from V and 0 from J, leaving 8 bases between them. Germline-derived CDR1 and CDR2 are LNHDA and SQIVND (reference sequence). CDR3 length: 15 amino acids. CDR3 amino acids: CASSILGSSGNTIYF. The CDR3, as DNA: TGTGCCAGTAGTATACTGGGGAGCTCTGGAAACACCATATATTTT.

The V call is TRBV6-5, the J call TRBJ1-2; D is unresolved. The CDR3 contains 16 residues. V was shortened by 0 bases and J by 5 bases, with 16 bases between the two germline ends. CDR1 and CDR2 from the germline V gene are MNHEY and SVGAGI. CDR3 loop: CASSYSQNPFLYGYTF. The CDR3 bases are TGTGCCAGCAGTTACTCACAGAACCCCTTTTTGTATGGCTACACCTTC.

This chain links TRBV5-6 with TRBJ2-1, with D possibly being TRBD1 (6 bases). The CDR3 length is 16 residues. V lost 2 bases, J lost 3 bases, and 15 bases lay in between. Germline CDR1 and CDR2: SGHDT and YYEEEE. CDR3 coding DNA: TGTGCCAGCAGCTTTCTAGGACAGCAAATCTACAATGAGCAGTTCTTC. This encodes CASSFLGQQIYNEQFF.

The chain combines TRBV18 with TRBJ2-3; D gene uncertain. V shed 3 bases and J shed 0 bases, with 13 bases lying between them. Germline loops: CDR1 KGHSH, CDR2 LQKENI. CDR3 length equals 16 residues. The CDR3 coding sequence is TGTGCCAGCTCACCCGTAGCCCTCCTTAGCACAGATACGCAGTATTTT. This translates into CASSPVALLSTDTQYF.

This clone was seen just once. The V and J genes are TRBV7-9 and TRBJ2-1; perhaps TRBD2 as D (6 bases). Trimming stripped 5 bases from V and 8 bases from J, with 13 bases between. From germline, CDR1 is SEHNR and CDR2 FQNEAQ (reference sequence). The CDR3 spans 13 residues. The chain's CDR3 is CASSLSEGDEQFF. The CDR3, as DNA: TGTGCCAGCAGCCTATCGGAGGGCGATGAGCAGTTCTTC.

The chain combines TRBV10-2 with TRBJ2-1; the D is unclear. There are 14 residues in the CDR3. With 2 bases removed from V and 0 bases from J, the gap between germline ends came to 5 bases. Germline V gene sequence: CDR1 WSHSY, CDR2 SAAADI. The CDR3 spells CASSEEDSYNEQFF. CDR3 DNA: TGCGCCAGCAGTGAGGAGGACTCCTACAATGAGCAGTTCTTC.

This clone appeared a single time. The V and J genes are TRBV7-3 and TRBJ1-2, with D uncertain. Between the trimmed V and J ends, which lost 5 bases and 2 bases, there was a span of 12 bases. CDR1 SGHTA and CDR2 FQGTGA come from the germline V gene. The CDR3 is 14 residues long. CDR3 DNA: TGTGCCAGCAGCCCAGGCGGCGGGAACTATGGCTACACCTTC. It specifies CASSPGGGNYGYTF.

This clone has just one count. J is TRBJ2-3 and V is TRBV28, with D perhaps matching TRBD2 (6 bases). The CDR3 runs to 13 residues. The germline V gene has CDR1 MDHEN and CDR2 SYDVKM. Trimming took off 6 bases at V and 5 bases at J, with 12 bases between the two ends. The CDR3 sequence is CASRHPSVDTQYF. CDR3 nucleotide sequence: TGTGCCAGCAGACATCCTAGCGTAGATACGCAGTATTTT.

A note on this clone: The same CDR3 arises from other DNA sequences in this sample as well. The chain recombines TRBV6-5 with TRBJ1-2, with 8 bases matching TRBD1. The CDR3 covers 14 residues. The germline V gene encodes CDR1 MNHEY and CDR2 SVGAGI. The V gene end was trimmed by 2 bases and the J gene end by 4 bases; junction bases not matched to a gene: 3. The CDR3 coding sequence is TGTGCCAGCAGTTACGGGACAGGTGGCTATGGCTACACCTTC. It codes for CASSYGTGGYGYTF.

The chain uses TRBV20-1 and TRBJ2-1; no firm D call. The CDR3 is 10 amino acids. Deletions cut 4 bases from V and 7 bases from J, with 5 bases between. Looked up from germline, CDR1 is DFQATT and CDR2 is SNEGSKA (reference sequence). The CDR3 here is CSATQNEQFF. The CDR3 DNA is TGCAGTGCTACCCAGAATGAGCAGTTCTTC.

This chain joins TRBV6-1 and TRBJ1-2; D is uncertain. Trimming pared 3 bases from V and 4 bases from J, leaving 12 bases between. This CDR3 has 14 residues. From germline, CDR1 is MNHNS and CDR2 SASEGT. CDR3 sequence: CASSERPRGYGYTF. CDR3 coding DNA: TGTGCCAGCAGTGAGCGGCCAAGAGGCTATGGCTACACCTTC.

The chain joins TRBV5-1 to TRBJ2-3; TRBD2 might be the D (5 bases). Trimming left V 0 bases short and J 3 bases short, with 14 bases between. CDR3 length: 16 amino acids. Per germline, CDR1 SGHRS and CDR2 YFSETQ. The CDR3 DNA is TGCGCCAGCAGCTTGGCCCCGGTTACTAGTACAGATACGCAGTATTTT. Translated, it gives CASSLAPVTSTDTQYF.

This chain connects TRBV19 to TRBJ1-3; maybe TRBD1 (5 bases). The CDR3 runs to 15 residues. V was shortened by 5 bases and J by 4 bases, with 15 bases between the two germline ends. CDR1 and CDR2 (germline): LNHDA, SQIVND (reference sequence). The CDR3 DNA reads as TGTGCCAGTAGTTTCCAGGGTGGTTCCGGAAACACCATATATTTT. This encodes CASSFQGGSGNTIYF.

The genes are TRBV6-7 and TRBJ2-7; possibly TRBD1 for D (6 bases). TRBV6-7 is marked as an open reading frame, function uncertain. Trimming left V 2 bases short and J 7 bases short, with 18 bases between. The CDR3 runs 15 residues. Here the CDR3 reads CASSYVGQCPREQYF. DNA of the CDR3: TGTGCCAGCAGTTACGTAGGACAGTGCCCTCGTGAGCAGTACTTC.

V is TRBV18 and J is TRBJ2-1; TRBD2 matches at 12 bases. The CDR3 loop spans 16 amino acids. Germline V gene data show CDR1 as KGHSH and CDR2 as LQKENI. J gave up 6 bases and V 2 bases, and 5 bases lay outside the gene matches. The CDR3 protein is CASSPVLAGGGNEQFF. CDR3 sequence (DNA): TGTGCCAGCTCACCAGTCCTAGCGGGAGGGGGCAATGAGCAGTTCTTC.

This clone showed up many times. The CDR3 here is CASSYPLGGSNTGELFF. The CDR3 coding sequence is TGTGCCAGCAGTTACCCCCTCGGAGGATCGAACACCGGGGAGCTGTTTTTT. This rearrangement joins TRBV6-2 or TRBV6-3 to TRBJ2-2; maybe TRBD2 (5 bases). There are 17 residues in the CDR3. The germline V gene has CDR1 MNHEY and CDR2 SVGEGT. Trimming shortened V by 2 bases and J by 0 bases, and 13 bases separated the two germline ends.

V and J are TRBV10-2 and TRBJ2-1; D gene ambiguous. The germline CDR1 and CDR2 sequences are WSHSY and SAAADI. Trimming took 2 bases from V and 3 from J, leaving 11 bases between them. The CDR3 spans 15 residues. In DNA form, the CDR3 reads TGCGCCAGCAGTGAGCTGGGCAAGAACTACAATGAGCAGTTCTTC. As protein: CASSELGKNYNEQFF.

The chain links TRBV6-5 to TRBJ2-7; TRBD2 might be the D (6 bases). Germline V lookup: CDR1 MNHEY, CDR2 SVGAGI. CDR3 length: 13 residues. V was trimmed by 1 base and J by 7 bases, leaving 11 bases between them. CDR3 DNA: TGTGCCAGCAGTTACTGGCTTGCGGGGGAGCAGTACTTC. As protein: CASSYWLAGEQYF.

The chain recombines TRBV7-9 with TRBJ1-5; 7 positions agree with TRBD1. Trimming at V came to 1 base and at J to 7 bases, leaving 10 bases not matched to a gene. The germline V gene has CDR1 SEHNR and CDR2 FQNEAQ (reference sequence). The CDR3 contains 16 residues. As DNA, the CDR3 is TGTGCCAGCAGCTTAGGTGAGGACAGGCCGGGGCAGCCCCAGCATTTT. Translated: CASSLGEDRPGQPQHF.

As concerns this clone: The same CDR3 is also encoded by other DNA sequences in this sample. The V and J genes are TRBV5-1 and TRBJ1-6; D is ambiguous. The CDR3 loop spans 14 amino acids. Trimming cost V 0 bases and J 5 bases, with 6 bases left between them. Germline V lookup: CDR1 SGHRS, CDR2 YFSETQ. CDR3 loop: CASSLGADNSPLHF. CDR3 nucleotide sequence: TGCGCCAGCAGCTTGGGGGCCGATAATTCACCCCTCCACTTT.

The CDR3 here is CASSPRQAGNYEQYF. The CDR3, as DNA: TGTGCCAGCAGCCCCCGACAGGCCGGGAACTACGAGCAGTACTTC. The chain has TRBV28 and TRBJ2-7; a possible D gene is TRBD1 (6 bases). Germline V CDR1 and CDR2: MDHEN, SYDVKM. V was trimmed by 6 bases and J by 3 bases, leaving 18 bases between them. There are 15 residues in the CDR3.

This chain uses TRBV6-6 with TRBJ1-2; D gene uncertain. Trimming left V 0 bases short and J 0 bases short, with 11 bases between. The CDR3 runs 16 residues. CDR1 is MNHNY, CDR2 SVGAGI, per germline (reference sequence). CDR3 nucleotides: TGTGCCAGCAGTTACTCCCCCAGGTCATCTAACTATGGCTACACCTTC. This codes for CASSYSPRSSNYGYTF.

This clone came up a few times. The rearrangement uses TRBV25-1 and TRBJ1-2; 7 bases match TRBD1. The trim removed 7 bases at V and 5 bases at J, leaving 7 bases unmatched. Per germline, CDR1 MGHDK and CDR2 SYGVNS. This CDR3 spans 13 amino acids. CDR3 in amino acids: CASTEDREYGYTF. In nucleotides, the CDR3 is TGTGCCAGCACCGAAGACAGGGAATATGGCTACACCTTC.

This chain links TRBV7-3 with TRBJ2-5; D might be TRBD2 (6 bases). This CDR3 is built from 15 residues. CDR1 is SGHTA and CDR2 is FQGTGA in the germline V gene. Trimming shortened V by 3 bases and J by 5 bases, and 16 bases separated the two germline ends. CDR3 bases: TGTGCCAGCAGCTTGGGGACTGGGAGGTCGGAGACCCAGTACTTC. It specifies CASSLGTGRSETQYF.

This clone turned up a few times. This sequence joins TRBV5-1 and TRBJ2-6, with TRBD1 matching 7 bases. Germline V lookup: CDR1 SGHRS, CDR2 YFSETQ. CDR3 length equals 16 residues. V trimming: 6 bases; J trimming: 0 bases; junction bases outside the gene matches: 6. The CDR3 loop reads CASTGTALSGANVLTF. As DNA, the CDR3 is TGCGCCAGCACCGGGACAGCACTCTCTGGGGCCAACGTCCTGACTTTC. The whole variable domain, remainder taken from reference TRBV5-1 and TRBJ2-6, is KAGVTQTPRYLIKTRGQQVTLSCSPISGHRSVSWYQQTPGQGLQFLFEYFSETQRNKGNFPGRFSGRQFSNSRSEMNVSTLELGDSALYLCASTGTALSGANVLTFGAGSRLTVL.

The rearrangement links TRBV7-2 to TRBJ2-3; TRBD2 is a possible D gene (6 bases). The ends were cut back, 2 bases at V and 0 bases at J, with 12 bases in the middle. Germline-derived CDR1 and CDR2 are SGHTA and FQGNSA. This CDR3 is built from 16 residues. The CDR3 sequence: CASSLLGLSSTDTQYF. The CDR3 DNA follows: TGTGCCAGCAGCTTACTGGGACTTTCTAGCACAGATACGCAGTATTTT.

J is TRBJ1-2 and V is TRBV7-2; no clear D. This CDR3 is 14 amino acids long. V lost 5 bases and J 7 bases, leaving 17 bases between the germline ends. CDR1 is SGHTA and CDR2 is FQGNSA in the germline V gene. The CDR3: CASSPRGQTVGYTF. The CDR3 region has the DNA TGTGCCAGCAGCCCGAGAGGCCAGACGGTTGGCTACACCTTC. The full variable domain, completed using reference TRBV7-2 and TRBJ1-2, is GAGVSQSPSNKVTEKGKDVELRCDPISGHTALYWYRQSLGQGLEFLIYFQGNSAPDKSGLPSDRFSAERTGGSVSTLTIQRTQQEDSAVYLCASSPRGQTVGYTFGSGTRLTVV.

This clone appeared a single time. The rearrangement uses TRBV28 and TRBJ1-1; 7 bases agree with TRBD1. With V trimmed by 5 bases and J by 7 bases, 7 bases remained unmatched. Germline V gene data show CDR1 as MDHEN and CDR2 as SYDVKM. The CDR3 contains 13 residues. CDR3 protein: CASSTRGRDEAFF. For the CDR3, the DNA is TGTGCCAGCAGTACTAGGGGGCGGGATGAAGCTTTCTTT.

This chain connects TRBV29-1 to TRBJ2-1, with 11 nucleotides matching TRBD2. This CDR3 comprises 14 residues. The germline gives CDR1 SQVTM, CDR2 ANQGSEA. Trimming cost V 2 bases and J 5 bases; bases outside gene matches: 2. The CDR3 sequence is CSVEPGLADNEQFF. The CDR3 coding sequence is TGCAGCGTTGAACCGGGACTAGCGGACAATGAGCAGTTCTTC.